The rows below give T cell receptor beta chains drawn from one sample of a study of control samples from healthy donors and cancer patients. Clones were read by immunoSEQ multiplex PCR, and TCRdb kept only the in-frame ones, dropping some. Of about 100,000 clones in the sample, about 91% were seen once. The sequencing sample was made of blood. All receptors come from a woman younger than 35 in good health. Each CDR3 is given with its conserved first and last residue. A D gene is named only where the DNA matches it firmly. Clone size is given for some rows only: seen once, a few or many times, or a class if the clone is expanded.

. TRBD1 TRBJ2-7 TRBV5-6 CASSFGTGFYEQYF TGTGCCAGCAGCTTCGGGACAGGGTTTTACGAGCAGTACTTC
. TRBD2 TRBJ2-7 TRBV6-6 CASMQAGAPYEQYF TGTGCCAGCATGCAAGCGGGGGCCCCCTACGAGCAGTACTTC
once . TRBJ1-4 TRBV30 CAWSSGTVNEKLFF TGTGCCTGGAGTTCCGGGACGGTGAATGAAAAACTGTTTTTT
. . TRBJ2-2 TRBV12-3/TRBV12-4 CASTLWGPGELFF TGTGCCAGCACCCTGTGGGGCCCCGGGGAGCTGTTTTTT
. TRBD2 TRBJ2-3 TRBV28 CASKSLGLAGGQVADTQYF TGTGCCAGCAAGTCTTTAGGACTAGCGGGGGGGCAAGTCGCAGATACGCAGTATTTT
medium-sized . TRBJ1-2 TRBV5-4 CASSLDRNNYGYTF TGTGCCAGCAGCTTGGACAGGAATAACTATGGCTACACCTTC
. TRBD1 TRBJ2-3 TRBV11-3 CASSTDRGDTQYF TGTGCCAGCAGCACGGACAGGGGGGATACGCAGTATTTT
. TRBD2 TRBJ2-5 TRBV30 CAWSPTSLGETQYF TGTGCCTGGAGTCCGACTAGCTTGGGAGAGACCCAGTACTTC
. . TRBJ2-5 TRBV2 CASSDGPPWTQYF TGTGCCAGCAGCGACGGACCCCCATGGACCCAGTACTTC
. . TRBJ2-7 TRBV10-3 CAISEATPFYEQYF TGTGCCATCAGTGAGGCTACCCCCTTCTACGAGCAGTACTTC
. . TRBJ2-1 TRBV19 CAAGGERQYNEQFF TGTGCCGCAGGAGGGGAACGTCAGTACAATGAGCAGTTCTTC
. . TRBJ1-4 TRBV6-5 CASSYKGNEKLFF TGTGCCAGCAGTTACAAAGGGAATGAAAAACTGTTTTTT
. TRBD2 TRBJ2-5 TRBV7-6 CASSLVAGGQETQYF TGTGCCAGCAGCTTAGTAGCGGGGGGCCAAGAGACCCAGTACTTC
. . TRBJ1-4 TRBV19 CASSMGAGPTNEKLFF TGTGCCAGTAGTATGGGGGCAGGTCCTACTAATGAAAAACTGTTTTTT
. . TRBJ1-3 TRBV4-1 CASSQDWGGEVASAGNTIYF TGCGCCAGCAGCCAAGATTGGGGGGGCGAAGTAGCGAGTGCTGGAAACACCATATATTTT
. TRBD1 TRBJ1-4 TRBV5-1 CASSPGQTNEKLFF TGCGCCAGCAGCCCGGGACAGACTAATGAAAAACTGTTTTTT
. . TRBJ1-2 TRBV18 CASSPAVGGPRSYGYTF TGTGCCAGCTCACCGGCGGTGGGGGGCCCTCGCAGCTATGGCTACACCTTC
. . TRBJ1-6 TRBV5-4 CASSPTSGGHSPLHF TGTGCCAGCAGTCCTACCTCTGGGGGTCATTCACCCCTCCACTTT
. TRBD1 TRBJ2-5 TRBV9 CASSVHGTGGVVGETQYF TGTGCCAGCAGCGTCCACGGGACAGGGGGTGTAGTTGGGGAGACCCAGTACTTC
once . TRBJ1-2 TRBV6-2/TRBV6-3 CASSQTDNYGYTF TGTGCCAGCAGTCAAACGGACAACTATGGCTACACCTTC
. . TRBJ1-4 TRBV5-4 CASSFAGDEKLFF TGTGCCAGCAGCTTTGCTGGGGATGAAAAACTGTTTTTT
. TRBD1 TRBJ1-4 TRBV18 CASSPRSMLVDRGNEKLFF TGTGCCAGCTCACCAAGGTCGATGCTCGTGGACAGGGGTAATGAAAAACTGTTTTTT
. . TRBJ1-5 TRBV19 CASSALRESHQPQHF TGTGCCAGTAGTGCACTTAGGGAATCCCATCAGCCCCAGCATTTT
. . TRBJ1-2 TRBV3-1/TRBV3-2 CASSQELEGRGGYTF TGTGCCAGCAGCCAAGAGTTGGAAGGTAGAGGCGGCTACACCTTC
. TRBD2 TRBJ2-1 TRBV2 CASSEALRLASYNEQFF TGTGCCAGCAGTGAAGCGCTTCGACTAGCGAGTTACAATGAGCAGTTCTTC
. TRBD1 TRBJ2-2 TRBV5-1 CASSLGQGRNTGELFF TGCGCCAGCAGCTTGGGACAGGGGAGAAACACCGGGGAGCTGTTTTTT
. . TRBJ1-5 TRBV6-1 CASSEIGLNQPQHF TGTGCCAGCAGTGAAATCGGTCTCAATCAGCCCCAGCATTTT
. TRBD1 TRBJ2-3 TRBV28 CASSRNDRVGTDTQYF TGTGCCAGCAGCCGTAATGACAGGGTCGGGACAGATACGCAGTATTTT
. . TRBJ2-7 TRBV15 CATSRDPGEGYEQYF TGTGCCACCAGCAGAGATCCAGGGGAGGGATACGAGCAGTACTTC
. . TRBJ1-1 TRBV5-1 CASSSRTGSFGNTEAFF TGCGCCAGCAGCTCAAGGACGGGGAGTTTCGGGAACACTGAAGCTTTCTTT
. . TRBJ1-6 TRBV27 CASRGLYSPLHF TGTGCCAGCAGGGGACTTTATTCACCCCTCCACTTT
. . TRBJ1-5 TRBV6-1 CASSEGAGRPQHF TGTGCCAGCAGTGAGGGGGCTGGGCGGCCCCAGCATTTT
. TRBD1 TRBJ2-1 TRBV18 CASSPRDRARIDEQFF TGTGCCAGCTCACCGCGAGACAGGGCAAGGATTGATGAGCAGTTCTTC